This T cell receptor beta chain was sequenced during a study of blood T cells in healthy people across ages. On the study more broadly: The capture of about one barcoded beta molecule per two T cells was achieved by template switching. The study, taken as a whole, reports: Among long-lived donors, naive CD4+ cells were more numerous and diversity higher than in aged donors.

Donors were systemically healthy Caucasian individuals from Russia aged roughly 6 to 100 years. Each sample provided at least 5 micrograms of extracted total RNA. Primed by a sample-barcoded 5' primer and a J-beta primer mix, a second PCR proceeded for 7 to 11 cycles. MiXCR, applied by TCRdb to the 5' RACE reads, yields one record per CDR3 protein. The sample lists about 1.4 million distinct CDR3 sequences, roughly 60% occurring once. As concerns this clonotype: Its cognate antigen is unknown.

The source is a man between 18 and 29 years old in good health. The sample consisted of blood.

CDR3 bases: TGTGCCAGCAGCCCAGTCCAGGGAGGCGAGACCCAGTACTTC. Protein sequence: CASSPVQGGETQYF. The chain has TRBV7-9 and TRBJ2-5; maybe TRBD2 (6 bases). The CDR3 contains 14 residues. CDR1 and CDR2 from the germline V gene are SEHNR and FQNEAQ (reference sequence). V was cut by 5 bases and J by 5 bases, with 15 bases left in between. The variable domain in full, completed from reference TRBV7-9 and TRBJ2-5, reads DTGVSQNPRHKITKRGQNVTFRCDPISEHNRLYWYRQTLGQGPEFLTYFQNEAQLEKSRLLSDRFSAERPKGSFSTLEIQRTEQGDSAMYLCASSPVQGGETQYFGPGTRLLVL.